A single sample gave rise to the 8 T cell receptor beta chains below, sequenced in a study of blood T cell repertoires in COVID-19. Sequenced by immunoSEQ multiplex PCR; TCRdb stores in-frame clones only, minus some. Among 120,000 to 150,000 clones listed, under 85% were seen once. Sequencing was carried out using peripheral blood. These receptors came from a human donor in a cohort sampled during active COVID-19.

The chain employs TRBV7-3 and TRBJ1-6; TRBD1 might be the D (5 bases). Deletions cut 3 bases from V and 10 bases from J, with 7 bases between. CDR3 length: 12 residues. Germline values: CDR1 SGHTA, CDR2 FQGTGA. This CDR3 is CASSLEGSPLHF. DNA for the CDR3: TGTGCCAGCAGCTTGGAGGGGTCACCCCTCCACTTT.

CDR3 bases: TGTGCCAGCAGCCCTCCCGGGGACAGGGGTCTCAGGAGGCCCCAGCATTTT. Amino acid sequence: CASSPPGDRGLRRPQHF. This sequence joins TRBV3-1 (or the pseudogene TRBV3-2) and TRBJ1-5; TRBD1 aligns across 10 bases. The CDR3 has 17 residues. The germline V gene encodes CDR1 LGHDT and CDR2 YNNKEL (reference sequence). J gave up 9 bases and V 4 bases, and 15 bases lay outside the gene matches.

This rearrangement joins TRBV29-1 to TRBJ1-4; possible D gene TRBD1, 6 bases. CDR1 is SQVTM and CDR2 is ANQGSEA in the germline V gene. The CDR3 totals 14 residues. Between the trimmed V and J ends, which lost 4 bases and 0 bases, there was a span of 9 bases. For the CDR3, the DNA is TGCAGCGTTGCGGACAGTCCAACTAATGAAAAACTGTTTTTT. It yields the protein CSVADSPTNEKLFF.

The chain is built from TRBV7-2 and TRBJ2-3; perhaps TRBD2 as D (7 bases). The CDR3 has 17 residues. Trimming removed 0 bases at V and 2 bases at J, with 15 bases between. Germline V gives CDR1 SGHTA, CDR2 FQGNSA. CDR3 sequence (DNA): TGTGCCAGCAGCTTAGCGGGAGGGGGGGGCCCCACAGATACGCAGTATTTT. This gives the protein CASSLAGGGGPTDTQYF.

This chain connects TRBV9 to TRBJ2-2; 9 bases match TRBD1. The V gene end was trimmed by 0 bases and the J gene end by 6 bases; junction bases not matched to a gene: 3. The CDR3 covers 15 residues. Germline CDR1 and CDR2: SGDLS and YYNGEE. Written as DNA, the CDR3 is TGTGCCAGCAGCGTAGTAACAGGGGGCGCCGGGGAGCTGTTTTTT. Its translation is CASSVVTGGAGELFF.

The genes are TRBV6-2 or TRBV6-3 and TRBJ2-3, with 8 bases matching TRBD2. From germline, CDR1 is MNHEY and CDR2 SVGEGT. V lost 0 bases and J lost 0; bases outside the gene matches: 5. The CDR3 extends over 17 amino acids. The CDR3 sequence is CASSYSLLAASTDTQYF. The DNA of the CDR3 is TGTGCCAGCAGTTACTCGCTACTAGCGGCTAGCACAGATACGCAGTATTTT.

The sample holds a few counts of this clone. V usage is TRBV5-1 and J usage is TRBJ2-5; 7 bases line up with TRBD1. Germline V gene data show CDR1 as SGHRS and CDR2 as YFSETQ. With V trimmed by 0 bases and J by 4 bases, 6 bases remained unmatched. This CDR3 is built from 15 residues. The chain's CDR3 is CASSLGLGGTETQYF. As DNA, the CDR3 is TGCGCCAGCAGCTTGGGGTTAGGGGGCACAGAGACCCAGTACTTC.

This clone was recorded a few times. This rearrangement joins TRBV7-8 to TRBJ1-2; no definite D call. Germline values: CDR1 SGHVS, CDR2 FQNEAQ. This CDR3 comprises 12 residues. Trimming cost V 1 base and J 6 bases, with 6 bases left between them. The CDR3 coding sequence is TGTGCCAGCAGCTTAGTTAGAGATGGCTACACCTTC. It codes for CASSLVRDGYTF.